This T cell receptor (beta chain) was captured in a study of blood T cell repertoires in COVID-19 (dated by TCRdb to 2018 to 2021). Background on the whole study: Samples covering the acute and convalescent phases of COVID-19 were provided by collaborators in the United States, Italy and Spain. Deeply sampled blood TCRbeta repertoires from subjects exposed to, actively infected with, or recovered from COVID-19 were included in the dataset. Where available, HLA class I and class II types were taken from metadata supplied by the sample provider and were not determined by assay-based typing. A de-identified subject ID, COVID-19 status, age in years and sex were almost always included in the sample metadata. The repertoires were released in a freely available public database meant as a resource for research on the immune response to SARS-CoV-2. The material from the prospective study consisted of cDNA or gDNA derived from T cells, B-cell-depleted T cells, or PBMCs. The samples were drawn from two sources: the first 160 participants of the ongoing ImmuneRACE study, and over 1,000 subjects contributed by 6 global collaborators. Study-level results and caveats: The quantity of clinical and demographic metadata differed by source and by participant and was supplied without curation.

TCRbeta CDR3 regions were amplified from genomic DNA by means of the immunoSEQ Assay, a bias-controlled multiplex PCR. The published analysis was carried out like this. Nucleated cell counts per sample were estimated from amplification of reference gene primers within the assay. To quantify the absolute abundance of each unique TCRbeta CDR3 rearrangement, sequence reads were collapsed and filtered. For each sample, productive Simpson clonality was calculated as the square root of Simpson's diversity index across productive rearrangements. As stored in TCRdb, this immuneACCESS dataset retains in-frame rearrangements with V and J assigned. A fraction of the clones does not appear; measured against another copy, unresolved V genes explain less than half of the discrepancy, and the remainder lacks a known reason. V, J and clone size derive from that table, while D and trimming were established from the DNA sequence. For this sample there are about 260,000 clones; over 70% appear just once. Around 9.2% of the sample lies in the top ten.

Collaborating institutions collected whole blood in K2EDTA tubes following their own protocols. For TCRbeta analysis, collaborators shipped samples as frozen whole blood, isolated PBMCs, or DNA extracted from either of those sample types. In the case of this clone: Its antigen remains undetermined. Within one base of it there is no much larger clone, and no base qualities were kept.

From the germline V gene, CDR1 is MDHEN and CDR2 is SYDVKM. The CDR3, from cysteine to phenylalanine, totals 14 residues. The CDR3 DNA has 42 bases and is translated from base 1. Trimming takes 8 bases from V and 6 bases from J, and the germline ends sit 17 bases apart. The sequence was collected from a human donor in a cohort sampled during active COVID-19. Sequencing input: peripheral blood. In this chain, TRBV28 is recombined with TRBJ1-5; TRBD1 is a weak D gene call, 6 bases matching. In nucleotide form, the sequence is TGTGCCAGCTTCCCTCAGGGGCGGCTTCAGCCCCAGCATTTT. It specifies CASFPQGRLQPQHF.